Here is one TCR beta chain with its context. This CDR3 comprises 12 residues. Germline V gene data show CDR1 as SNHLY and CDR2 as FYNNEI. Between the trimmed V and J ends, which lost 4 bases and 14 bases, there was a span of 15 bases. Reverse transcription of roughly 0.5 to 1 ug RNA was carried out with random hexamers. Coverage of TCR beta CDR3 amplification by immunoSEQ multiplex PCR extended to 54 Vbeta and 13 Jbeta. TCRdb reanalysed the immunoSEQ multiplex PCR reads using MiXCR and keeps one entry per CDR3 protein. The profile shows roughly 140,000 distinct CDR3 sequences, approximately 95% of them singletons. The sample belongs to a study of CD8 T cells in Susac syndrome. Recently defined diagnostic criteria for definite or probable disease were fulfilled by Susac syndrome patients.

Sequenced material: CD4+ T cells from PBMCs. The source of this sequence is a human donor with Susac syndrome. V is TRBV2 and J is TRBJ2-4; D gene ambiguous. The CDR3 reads CASSGVVGLEYF. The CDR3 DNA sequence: TGTGCCAGCAGTGGGGTTGTAGGCTTAGAGTACTTC.